Many counts were recorded for the clone carrying this TCR beta chain. The sample comes from a study of regulatory T cells in long-lasting Graves disease. Time point denoted: newly diagnosed GD, antithyroid drugs for less than 3 months. PBMCs provided the RNA from which the TCR library was made. Building of the TCR beta libraries involved iRepertoire HTBI primers and Arm-PCR of CDR3 regions. Each CDR3 protein gets one entry after TCRdb re-called the multiplex PCR reads with MiXCR. The sample shows hundreds of thousands of distinct CDR3 sequences, approximately 13% of them seen only once. Germline assignment: CDR1 SGHRS and CDR2 YFSETQ. Deletions cut 2 bases from V and 1 base from J, with 17 bases between. The CDR3 sequence is 17 residues long. The same specimen was also included in a second study, on T cells in Graves' hyperthyroidism and ophthalmopathy.

The source is a man aged 25-40 years with Graves disease. Sample: peripheral blood mononuclear cells (PBMCs), taken at new diagnosis, from a patient treated with antithyroid drugs. The rearrangement links TRBV5-1 to TRBJ2-3; D possibly corresponds to TRBD2 (6 bases). The CDR3 DNA is TGCGCCAGCAGCTTCTCCCTCGGGGGACCAGGCACAGATACGCAGTATTTT. Protein product: CASSFSLGGPGTDTQYF.